Listed here are 26 T cell receptor beta chains from one sample, sequenced in a study of blood T cell repertoires in COVID-19. Here immunoSEQ multiplex PCR was the method, and the copy in TCRdb shows in-frame clones only, minus some. Of around 270,000 clones listed, around nine tenths are singletons. The material sequenced was peripheral blood. Source of these receptors: a man aged 25 to 45 with active or convalescent COVID-19.

The chain is built from TRBV20-1 and TRBJ1-4; possible D gene TRBD1, 5 bases. The V gene's germline CDR1 is DFQATT and CDR2 SNEGSKA (reference sequence). The CDR3 is made up of 11 amino acids. The CDR3 sequence is CSVIRGEKLFF. The CDR3 region has the DNA TGCAGCGTTATAAGGGGTGAAAAACTGTTTTTT.

The chain recombines TRBV7-2 with TRBJ2-2, with D perhaps TRBD1 (6 bases). V gave up 3 bases and J gave up 1 base, with 12 bases separating them. The CDR3 length is 16 residues. From germline, CDR1 is SGHTA and CDR2 FQGNSA. The CDR3 loop reads CASSLKPDRNTGELFF. In DNA, the CDR3 is TGTGCCAGCAGCTTGAAACCGGACAGGAACACCGGGGAGCTGTTTTTT. Based on the CDR3 plus reference TRBV7-2 and TRBJ2-2, the full variable domain is GAGVSQSPSNKVTEKGKDVELRCDPISGHTALYWYRQSLGQGLEFLIYFQGNSAPDKSGLPSDRFSAERTGGSVSTLTIQRTQQEDSAVYLCASSLKPDRNTGELFFGEGSRLTVL.

V usage is TRBV7-9 and J usage is TRBJ1-1; the match to TRBD1 covers 7 bases. CDR1 and CDR2 from the germline V gene are SEHNR and FQNEAQ (reference sequence). V shed 4 bases, J shed 4 bases, and the junction held 18 bases outside the gene matches. This CDR3 is 18 amino acids long. CDR3 protein: CASSSRTSDRAGGTEAFF. DNA for the CDR3: TGTGCCAGCAGCTCGAGAACCTCAGACAGGGCTGGCGGCACTGAAGCTTTCTTT.

The chain uses TRBV2 and TRBJ1-2, with 7 nucleotides matching TRBD1. The CDR3 consists of 12 residues. In germline, CDR1 is SNHLY, CDR2 FYNNEI. J gave up 6 bases and V 7 bases, and 5 bases lay outside the gene matches. The CDR3 DNA reads TGTGCCAGCACACGACAGGGAGATGGCTACACCTTC. Translation gives CASTRQGDGYTF.

This chain joins TRBV6-6 and TRBJ1-3; D is unresolved. The CDR3 covers 15 residues. Trimming took 4 bases from V and 3 from J, leaving 13 bases between them. Germline CDR1 is MNHNY and CDR2 is SVGAGI (reference sequence). CDR3: CASSFNPGGGNTIYF. The DNA of the CDR3 is TGTGCCAGCAGTTTCAATCCCGGCGGTGGAAACACCATATATTTT.

The CDR3 DNA reads as TGTGCCAGTAGCCACGACAGGGTTTTCACCGGGGAGCTGTTTTTT. Protein sequence: CASSHDRVFTGELFF. This chain links TRBV19 with TRBJ2-2, with 7 bases fitting TRBD1. The CDR3 has 15 amino acids. Germline loops: CDR1 LNHDA, CDR2 SQIVND (reference sequence). The J segment lost 4 bases and the V segment lost 6 bases, leaving 8 bases of the junction unmatched.

The chain is built from TRBV6-5 and TRBJ2-1; 9 nucleotides align to TRBD1. The CDR3 runs to 15 residues. The V gene end was trimmed by 2 bases and the J gene end by 12 bases; junction bases not matched to a gene: 11. Germline assignment: CDR1 MNHEY and CDR2 SVGAGI. The CDR3 is CASSYLAQGAWGQFF. Here the CDR3 DNA reads TGTGCCAGCAGTTACCTCGCACAGGGGGCGTGGGGGCAGTTCTTC.

The chain employs TRBV27 and TRBJ1-1; weak D call: TRBD1 (5 bases). V lost 4 bases to trimming and J lost 4 bases, with 16 bases between them. The V gene's germline CDR1 is MNHEY and CDR2 SMNVEV (reference sequence). This CDR3 has 15 residues. In DNA, the CDR3 is TGTGCCAGCAGTTCTAAACCCACAGGATCCACTGAAGCTTTCTTT. Translating it yields CASSSKPTGSTEAFF.

The chain couples TRBV18 to TRBJ1-3; 7 bases line up with TRBD1. J gave up 0 bases and V 1 base, and 6 bases lay outside the gene matches. There are 17 residues in the CDR3. Germline assignment: CDR1 KGHSH and CDR2 LQKENI. This chain's CDR3 is CASSPRGQAYSGNTIYF. CDR3 nucleotides: TGTGCCAGCTCACCACGCGGACAGGCGTACTCTGGAAACACCATATATTTT.

This chain links TRBV27 with TRBJ1-2, with D possibly TRBD1 on 6 matching bases. There are 14 residues in the CDR3. Germline CDR1 reads MNHEY; CDR2 reads SMNVEV (reference sequence). Trimming pared 8 bases from V and 4 bases from J, leaving 17 bases between. Written as DNA, the CDR3 is TGTGCCAGCGGGGAGTACAGGGTGGCCTATGGCTACACCTTC. Amino acids: CASGEYRVAYGYTF.

The chain recombines TRBV13 with TRBJ1-2, with D tentatively TRBD1 (5 bases). V shed 5 bases and J shed 2 bases, with 12 bases lying between them. The CDR3 has 14 residues. Germline CDR1 PRHDT, CDR2 FYEKMQ (reference sequence). The CDR3 bases are TGTGCCAGCAGCCCAGGGCAAGTAAACTATGGCTACACCTTC. Translation gives CASSPGQVNYGYTF.

This rearrangement joins TRBV28 to TRBJ2-1; a possible D gene is TRBD1 (7 bases). The V end was cut by 7 bases, the J end by 8 bases, with 18 bases between. The CDR3 is 14 residues long. Germline assignment: CDR1 MDHEN and CDR2 SYDVKM. The CDR3, as DNA: TGTGCCAGCATAAGGTCGACAGGGAGGTATGAGCAGTTCTTC. Protein sequence: CASIRSTGRYEQFF.

This chain joins TRBV27 and TRBJ1-5; D possibly corresponds to TRBD1 (5 bases). V gave up 3 bases and J gave up 1 base, with 10 bases separating them. CDR3 length: 15 residues. Germline V gene lookup returns CDR1 MNHEY and CDR2 SMNVEV (reference sequence). The CDR3 loop is CASSFGGESNQPQHF. CDR3 nucleotide sequence: TGTGCCAGCAGTTTCGGGGGAGAGAGCAATCAGCCCCAGCATTTT.

This sequence joins TRBV19 and TRBJ1-6, with 9 positions matching TRBD1. Germline CDR1 and CDR2: LNHDA and SQIVND (reference sequence). The V segment lost 5 bases and the J segment 3 bases; nucleotides outside the gene matches: 8. The CDR3 is made up of 17 amino acids. This chain's CDR3 is CASSAADRGGYNSPLHF. In nucleotides, the CDR3 is TGTGCCAGTAGTGCCGCGGACAGGGGAGGCTATAATTCACCCCTCCACTTT.

This clone was counted many times. This chain connects TRBV19 to TRBJ1-1; TRBD1 matches 7 bases. V shed 1 base and J 7 bases; nucleotides not matched to a gene: 12. The CDR3 is 16 residues long. CDR1 is LNHDA, CDR2 SQIVND, per germline (reference sequence). The CDR3 nucleotides read TGTGCCAGTAGTATAGGAGGGGGCGCTTTCTCGGGTGAAGCTTTCTTT. Protein: CASSIGGGAFSGEAFF.

V gene TRBV11-2 combines with J gene TRBJ1-2; D possibly corresponds to TRBD1 (6 bases). This CDR3 spans 16 amino acids. Per the germline V gene, CDR1 is SGHAT and CDR2 is FQNNGV. Deletions cut 5 bases from V and 8 bases from J, with 24 bases between. CDR3 sequence reads: CASSPVDRVSFVGYTF. The CDR3 DNA sequence: TGTGCCAGCAGCCCAGTGGACAGAGTGTCTTTCGTGGGCTACACCTTC.

This clone was detected a few times. The DNA for the CDR3 is TGCGCCAGCAGCCAAGGCCCCGGGCTGGAGGGCACTGAAGCTTTCTTT. Translating gives CASSQGPGLEGTEAFF. V usage is TRBV4-3 and J usage is TRBJ1-1; D ambiguous. The ends were cut back, 1 base at V and 4 bases at J, with 16 bases in the middle. The CDR3 sequence is 16 residues long. The germline V gene has CDR1 LGHNA and CDR2 YSLEER.

The rearrangement uses TRBV6-1 and TRBJ1-2; 8 nucleotides line up with TRBD1. The CDR3 loop spans 18 amino acids. Germline V gene lookup returns CDR1 MNHNS and CDR2 SASEGT. V shed 2 bases, J shed 4 bases, and the junction held 15 bases outside the gene matches. The CDR3 nucleotides read TGTGCCAGCAGTGAAATGTCCTCTGGACAGGGTCCCCGCTATGGCTACACCTTC. Amino acid sequence: CASSEMSSGQGPRYGYTF.

V is TRBV9 and J is TRBJ2-7; 10 bases align to TRBD1. Germline V gene sequence: CDR1 SGDLS, CDR2 YYNGEE. The CDR3 spans 14 residues. The V gene end was trimmed by 4 bases and the J gene end by 6 bases; junction bases not matched to a gene: 7. The CDR3 region has the DNA TGTGCCAGCAGCCAACCGGGACAGGGGTCCGAGCAGTACTTC. Amino acids: CASSQPGQGSEQYF.

This sequence joins TRBV19 and TRBJ1-1; 8 nucleotides match TRBD1. This CDR3 spans 16 amino acids. CDR1 LNHDA and CDR2 SQIVND come from the germline V gene (reference sequence). V was clipped by 10 bases and J by 0 bases; unmatched bases: 13. As DNA, the CDR3 is TGTGCCACTAGAAACTCGGACAGGGAATTGAACACTGAAGCTTTCTTT. Amino acid sequence: CATRNSDRELNTEAFF.

The chain has TRBV11-2 and TRBJ2-7; no firm D call. This CDR3 has 13 residues. The germline V gene has CDR1 SGHAT and CDR2 FQNNGV. V was trimmed by 5 bases and J by 3 bases, leaving 11 bases between them. DNA of the CDR3: TGTGCCAGCAGCCCGATTGCAGGCTACGAGCAGTACTTC. Its protein is CASSPIAGYEQYF.

V usage is TRBV7-6 and J usage is TRBJ2-7; no reliable D call. Per germline, CDR1 SGHVS and CDR2 FNYEAQ. Trimming pared 1 base from V and 3 bases from J, leaving 10 bases between. This CDR3 has 14 residues. The CDR3 sequence is CASSLDTNNYEQYF. CDR3 sequence (DNA): TGTGCCAGCAGCTTAGACACAAACAACTACGAGCAGTACTTC.

DNA for the CDR3: TGTGCCACCAGCAGAGATCGCCAGGCCTCTTATGGCTACACCTTC. This translates into CATSRDRQASYGYTF. The chain combines TRBV15 with TRBJ1-2; D remains unclear. The CDR3 covers 15 residues. The germline V gene has CDR1 LNHNV and CDR2 YYDKDF (reference sequence). The ends were cut back, 0 bases at V and 5 bases at J, with 13 bases in the middle.

This sequence joins TRBV5-4 and TRBJ1-2; 7 bases map to TRBD1. The CDR3 has 13 residues. CDR1 and CDR2 (germline): SGHNT, YYREEE (reference sequence). The V and J ends lost 4 bases and 8 bases, in that order; junction bases with no gene match: 8. The CDR3 protein is CASSATGYQGYTF. In nucleotides, the CDR3 is TGTGCCAGCAGCGCGACAGGGTATCAGGGCTACACCTTC.

This clone appeared a few times. In nucleotides, the CDR3 is TGTGCCGGGGGGATCGACACGGACAATTCACCCCTCCACTTT. Amino acids: CAGGIDTDNSPLHF. This chain joins TRBV2 and TRBJ1-6, with D maybe TRBD1 (5 bases). Germline CDR1 is SNHLY and CDR2 is FYNNEI. This CDR3 spans 14 amino acids. V lost 11 bases, J lost 7 bases, and 18 bases lay in between.

In regard to this clone: Because the CDR3 is missing its conserved closing phenylalanine or tryptophan, this is likely a read error. No DNA is shown, since the ends of the CDR3 on it are uncertain; the CDR3 is the one TCRdb lists. This chain connects TRBV5-6 to TRBJ1-2; the table's D call TRBD1 went unverified against the DNA. CDR1 is SGHDT and CDR2 is YYEEEE in the germline V gene. The CDR3 has 12 residues if both end residues are counted. The CDR3 region is CASSWGSGAASH.